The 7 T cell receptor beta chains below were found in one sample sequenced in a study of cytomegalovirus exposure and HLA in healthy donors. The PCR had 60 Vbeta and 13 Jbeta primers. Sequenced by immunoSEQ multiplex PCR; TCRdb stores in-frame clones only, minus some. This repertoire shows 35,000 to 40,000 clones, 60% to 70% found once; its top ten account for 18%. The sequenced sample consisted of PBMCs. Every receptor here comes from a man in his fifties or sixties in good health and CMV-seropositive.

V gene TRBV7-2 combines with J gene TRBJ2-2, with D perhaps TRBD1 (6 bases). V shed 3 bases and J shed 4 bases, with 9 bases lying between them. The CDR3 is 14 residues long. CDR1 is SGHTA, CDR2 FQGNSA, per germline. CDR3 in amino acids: CASSFVGGTGELFF. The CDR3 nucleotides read TGTGCCAGCAGCTTTGTAGGGGGCACCGGGGAGCTGTTTTTT.

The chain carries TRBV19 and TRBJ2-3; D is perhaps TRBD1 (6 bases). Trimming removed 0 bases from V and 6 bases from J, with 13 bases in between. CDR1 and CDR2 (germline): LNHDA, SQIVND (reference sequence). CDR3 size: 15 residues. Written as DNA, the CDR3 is TGTGCCAGTAGTATAGAGGGGGCAAAGGGCGATACGCAGTATTTT. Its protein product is CASSIEGAKGDTQYF.

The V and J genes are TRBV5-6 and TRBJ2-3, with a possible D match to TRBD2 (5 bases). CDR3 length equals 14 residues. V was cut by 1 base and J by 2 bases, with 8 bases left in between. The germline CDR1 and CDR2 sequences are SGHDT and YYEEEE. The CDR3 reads CASSLTRYTDTQYF. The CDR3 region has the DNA TGTGCCAGCAGCTTGACTAGGTACACAGATACGCAGTATTTT.

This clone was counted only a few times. CDR3 sequence reads: CASTPATASNYGYTF. The CDR3 bases are TGTGCCAGCACGCCAGCTACAGCTTCTAACTATGGCTACACCTTC. V is TRBV6-1 and J is TRBJ1-2; no clear D. The V gene's germline CDR1 is MNHNS and CDR2 SASEGT. CDR3 size: 15 residues. V lost 7 bases and J lost 0, with 15 bases in between.

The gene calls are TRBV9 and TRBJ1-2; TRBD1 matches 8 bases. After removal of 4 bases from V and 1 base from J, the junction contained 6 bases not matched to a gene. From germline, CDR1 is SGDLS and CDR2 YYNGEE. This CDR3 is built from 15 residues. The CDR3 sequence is CASSTGTGFNYGYTF. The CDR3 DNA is TGTGCCAGCAGCACCGGGACAGGATTTAACTATGGCTACACCTTC.

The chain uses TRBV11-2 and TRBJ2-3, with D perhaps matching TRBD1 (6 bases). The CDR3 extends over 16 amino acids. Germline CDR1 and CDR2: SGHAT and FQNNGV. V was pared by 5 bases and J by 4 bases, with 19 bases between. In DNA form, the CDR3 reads TGTGCCAGCAGCCCCCCCGAAGGGGGATTCGCAGATACGCAGTATTTT. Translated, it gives CASSPPEGGFADTQYF.

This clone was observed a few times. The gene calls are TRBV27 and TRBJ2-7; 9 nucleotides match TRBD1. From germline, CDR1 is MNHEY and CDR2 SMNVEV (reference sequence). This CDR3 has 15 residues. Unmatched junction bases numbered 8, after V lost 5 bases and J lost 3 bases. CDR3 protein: CASSLRDRAIYEQYF. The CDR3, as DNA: TGTGCCAGCAGTCTAAGGGACAGGGCCATCTACGAGCAGTACTTC.